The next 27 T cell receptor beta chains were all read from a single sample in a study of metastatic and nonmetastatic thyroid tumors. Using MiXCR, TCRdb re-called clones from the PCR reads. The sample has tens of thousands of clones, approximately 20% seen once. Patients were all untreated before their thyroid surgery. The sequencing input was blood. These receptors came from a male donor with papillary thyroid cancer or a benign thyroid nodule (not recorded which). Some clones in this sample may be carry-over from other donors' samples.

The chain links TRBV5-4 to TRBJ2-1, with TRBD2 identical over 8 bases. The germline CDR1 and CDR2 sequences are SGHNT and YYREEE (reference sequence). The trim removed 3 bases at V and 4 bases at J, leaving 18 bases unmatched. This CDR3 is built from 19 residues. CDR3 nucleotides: TGTGCCAGCAGCTCCGGGACTAGTGGGAAAGTTGACGCTTACAATGAGCAGTTCTTC. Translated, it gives CASSSGTSGKVDAYNEQFF. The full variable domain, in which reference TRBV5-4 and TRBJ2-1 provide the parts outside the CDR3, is ETGVTQSPTHLIKTRGQQVTLRCSSQSGHNTVSWYQQALGQGPQFIFQYYREEENGRGNFPPRFSGLQFPNYSSELNVNALELDDSALYLCASSSGTSGKVDAYNEQFFGPGTRLTVL.

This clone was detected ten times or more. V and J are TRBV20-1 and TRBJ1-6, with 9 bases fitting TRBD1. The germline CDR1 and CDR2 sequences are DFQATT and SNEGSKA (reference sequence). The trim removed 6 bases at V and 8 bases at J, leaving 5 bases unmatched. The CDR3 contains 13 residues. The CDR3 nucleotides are TGCAGTGCCAGACAGGGGGGGGATTCACCCCTCCACTTT. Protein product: CSARQGGDSPLHF.

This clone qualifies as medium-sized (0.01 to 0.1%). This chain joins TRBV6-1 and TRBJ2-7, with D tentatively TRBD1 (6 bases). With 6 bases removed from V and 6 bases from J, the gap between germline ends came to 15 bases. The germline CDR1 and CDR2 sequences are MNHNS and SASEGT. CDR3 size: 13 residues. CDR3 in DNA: TGTGCCAGCAGCAGACAGGCCCTCCTCGAGCAGTACTTC. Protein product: CASSRQALLEQYF.

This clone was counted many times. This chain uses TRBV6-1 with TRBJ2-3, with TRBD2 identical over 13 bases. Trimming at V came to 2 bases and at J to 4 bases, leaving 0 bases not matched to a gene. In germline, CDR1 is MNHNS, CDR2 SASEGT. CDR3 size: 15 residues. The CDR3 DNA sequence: TGTGCCAGCAGTGAAACTAGCGGGGGGGCAGATACGCAGTATTTT. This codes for CASSETSGGADTQYF.

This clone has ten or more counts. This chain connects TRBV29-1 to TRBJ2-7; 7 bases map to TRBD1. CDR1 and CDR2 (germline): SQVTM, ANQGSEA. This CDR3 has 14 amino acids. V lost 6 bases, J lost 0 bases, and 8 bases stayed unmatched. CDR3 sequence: CSVKRQGSSYEQYF. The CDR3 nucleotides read TGCAGCGTGAAAAGACAGGGAAGCTCCTACGAGCAGTACTTC.

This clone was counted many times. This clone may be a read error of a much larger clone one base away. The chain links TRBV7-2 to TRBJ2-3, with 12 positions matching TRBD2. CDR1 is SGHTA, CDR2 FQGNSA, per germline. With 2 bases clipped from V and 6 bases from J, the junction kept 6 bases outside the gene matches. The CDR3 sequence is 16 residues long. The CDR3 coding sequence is TGTGCCAGCAGCTTAAGGCTAGCGGGAGGGATTGATACGCAGTATTTT. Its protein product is CASSLRLAGGIDTQYF.

The CDR3 here is CASSQEIQGSYGYTF. In nucleotides, the CDR3 is TGTGCCAGCAGCCAAGAGATCCAGGGATCTTATGGCTACACCTTC. The J gene is TRBJ1-2, the V gene TRBV4-2, with D maybe TRBD1 (5 bases). The CDR3 covers 15 residues. CDR1 is LGHNA, CDR2 YNFKEQ, per germline. V was cut by 0 bases and J by 5 bases, with 13 bases left in between.

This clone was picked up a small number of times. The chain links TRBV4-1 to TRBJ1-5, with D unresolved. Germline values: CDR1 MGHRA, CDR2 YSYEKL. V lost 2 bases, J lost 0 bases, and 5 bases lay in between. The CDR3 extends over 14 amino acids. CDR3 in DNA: TGCGCCAGCAGCCAATGGGATAGCAATCAGCCCCAGCATTTT. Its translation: CASSQWDSNQPQHF.

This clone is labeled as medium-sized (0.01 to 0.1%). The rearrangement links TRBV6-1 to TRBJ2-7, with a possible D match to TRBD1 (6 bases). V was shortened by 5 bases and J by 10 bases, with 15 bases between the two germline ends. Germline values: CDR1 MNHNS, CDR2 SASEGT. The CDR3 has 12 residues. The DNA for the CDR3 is TGTGCCAGCAGTAGGGACACGGATAGTCAGTACTTC. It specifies CASSRDTDSQYF.

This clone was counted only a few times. The CDR3 loop is CASSPHVSGNTIYF. CDR3 nucleotides: TGTGCCAGCAGCCCACATGTCTCTGGAAACACCATATATTTT. The V call is TRBV7-2, the J call TRBJ1-3; no reliable D call. The CDR3 covers 14 residues. V gave up 5 bases and J gave up 0 bases, with 8 bases separating them. Germline CDR1 reads SGHTA; CDR2 reads FQGNSA.

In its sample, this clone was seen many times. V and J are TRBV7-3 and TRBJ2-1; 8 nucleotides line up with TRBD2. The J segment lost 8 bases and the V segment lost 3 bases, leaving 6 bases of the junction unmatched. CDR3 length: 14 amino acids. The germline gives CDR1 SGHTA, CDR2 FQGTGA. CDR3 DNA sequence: TGTGCCAGCAGCTTGAGCCCCGGGGGGGATGAGCAGTTCTTC. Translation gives CASSLSPGGDEQFF.

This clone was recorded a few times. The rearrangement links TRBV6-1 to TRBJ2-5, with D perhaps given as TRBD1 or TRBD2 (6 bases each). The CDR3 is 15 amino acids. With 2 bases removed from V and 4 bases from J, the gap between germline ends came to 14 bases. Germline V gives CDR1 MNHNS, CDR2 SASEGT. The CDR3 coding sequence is TGTGCCAGCAGTGAATGGGGGGCGGTGGGAGAGACCCAGTACTTC. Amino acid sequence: CASSEWGAVGETQYF.

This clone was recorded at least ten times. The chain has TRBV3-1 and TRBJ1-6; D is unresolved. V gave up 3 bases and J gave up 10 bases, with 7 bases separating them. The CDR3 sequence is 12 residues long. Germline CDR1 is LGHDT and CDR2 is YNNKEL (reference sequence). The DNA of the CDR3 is TGTGCCAGCAGCCACCCGGGGTCACCCCTCCACTTT. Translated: CASSHPGSPLHF. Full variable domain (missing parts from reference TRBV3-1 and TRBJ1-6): DTAVSQTPKYLVTQMGNDKSIKCEQNLGHDTMYWYKQDSKKFLKIMFSYNNKELIINETVPNRFSPKSPDKAHLNLHINSLELGDSAVYFCASSHPGSPLHFGNGTRLTVT.

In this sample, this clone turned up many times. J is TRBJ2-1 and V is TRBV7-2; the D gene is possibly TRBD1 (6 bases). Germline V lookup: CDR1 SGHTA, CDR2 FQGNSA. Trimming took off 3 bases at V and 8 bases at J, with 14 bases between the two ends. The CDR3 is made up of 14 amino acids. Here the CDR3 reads CASSFDAGAYEQFF. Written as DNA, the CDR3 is TGTGCCAGCAGCTTCGACGCAGGGGCCTATGAGCAGTTCTTC.

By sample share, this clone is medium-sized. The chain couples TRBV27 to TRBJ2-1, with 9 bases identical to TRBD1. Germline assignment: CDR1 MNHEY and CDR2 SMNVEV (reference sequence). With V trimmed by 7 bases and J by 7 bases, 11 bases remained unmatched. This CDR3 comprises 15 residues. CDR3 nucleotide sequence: TGTGCCAGCAATCCCGGGACAGGGTACAGGAATGAGCAGTTCTTC. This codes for CASNPGTGYRNEQFF.

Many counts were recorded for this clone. DNA of the CDR3: TGTGCCAGCAGCCAAAGTATATCAGATGAGCAGTTCTTC. This codes for CASSQSISDEQFF. The J gene is TRBJ2-1, the V gene TRBV3-1, with no clear D. V was shortened by 2 bases and J by 8 bases, with 10 bases between the two germline ends. The CDR3 has 13 residues. The germline CDR1 and CDR2 sequences are LGHDT and YNNKEL (reference sequence).

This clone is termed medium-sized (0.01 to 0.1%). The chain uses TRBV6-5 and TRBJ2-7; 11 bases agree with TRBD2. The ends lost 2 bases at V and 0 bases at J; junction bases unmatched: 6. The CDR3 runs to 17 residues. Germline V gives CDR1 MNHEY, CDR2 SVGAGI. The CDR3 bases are TGTGCCAGCAGTTACGGCCTAGCGGGAGGCAGCTCCTACGAGCAGTACTTC. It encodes CASSYGLAGGSSYEQYF.

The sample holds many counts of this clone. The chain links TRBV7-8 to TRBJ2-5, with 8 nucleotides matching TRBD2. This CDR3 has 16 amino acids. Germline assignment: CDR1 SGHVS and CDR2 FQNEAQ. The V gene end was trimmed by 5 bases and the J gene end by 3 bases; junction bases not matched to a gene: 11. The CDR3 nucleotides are TGTGCCAGCAGCCCGATCCTGGGAGCGGGAGAAGAGACCCAGTACTTC. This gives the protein CASSPILGAGEETQYF.

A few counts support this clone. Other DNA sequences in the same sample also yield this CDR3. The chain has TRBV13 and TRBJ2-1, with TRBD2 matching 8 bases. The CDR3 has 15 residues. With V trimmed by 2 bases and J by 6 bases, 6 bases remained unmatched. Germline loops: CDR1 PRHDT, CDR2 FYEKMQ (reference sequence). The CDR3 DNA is TGTGCCAGCAGCTTAACTGGGACTAGAGGCAATGAGCAGTTCTTC. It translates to CASSLTGTRGNEQFF.

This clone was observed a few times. The CDR3 nucleotides are TGTGCCAGCAGTCCAGGGAATGGCTACACCTTC. Its protein product is CASSPGNGYTF. The genes are TRBV6-1 and TRBJ1-2; D perhaps matches TRBD1 (5 bases). The CDR3 length is 11 residues. Germline values: CDR1 MNHNS, CDR2 SASEGT. V was trimmed by 5 bases and J by 6 bases, leaving 7 bases between them.

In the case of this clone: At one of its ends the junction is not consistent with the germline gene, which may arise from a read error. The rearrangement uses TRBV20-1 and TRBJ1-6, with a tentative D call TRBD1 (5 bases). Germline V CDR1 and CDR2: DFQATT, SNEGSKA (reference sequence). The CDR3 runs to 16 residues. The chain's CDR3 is CSAPPPPGRYNSPLHF. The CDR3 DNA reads TGCAGTGCCCCCCCCCCCCCAGGGCGGTATAATTCACCCCTACACTTT.

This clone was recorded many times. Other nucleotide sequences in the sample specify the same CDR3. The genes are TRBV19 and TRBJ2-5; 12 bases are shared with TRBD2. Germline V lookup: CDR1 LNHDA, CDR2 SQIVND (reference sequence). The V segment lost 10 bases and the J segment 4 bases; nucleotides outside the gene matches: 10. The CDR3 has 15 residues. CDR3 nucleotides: TGTGCCACCTCGACCCTAGCGGGAGGGCCAGAGACCCAGTACTTC. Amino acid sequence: CATSTLAGGPETQYF.

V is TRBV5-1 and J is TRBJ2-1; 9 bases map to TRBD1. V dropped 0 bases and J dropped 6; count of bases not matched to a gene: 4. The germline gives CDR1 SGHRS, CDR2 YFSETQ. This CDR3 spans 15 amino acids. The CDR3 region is CASSLVGQGINEQFF. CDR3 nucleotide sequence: TGCGCCAGCAGCTTGGTGGGACAGGGTATCAATGAGCAGTTCTTC. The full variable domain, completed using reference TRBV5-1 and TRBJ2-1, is KAGVTQTPRYLIKTRGQQVTLSCSPISGHRSVSWYQQTPGQGLQFLFEYFSETQRNKGNFPGRFSGRQFSNSRSEMNVSTLELGDSALYLCASSLVGQGINEQFFGPGTRLTVL.

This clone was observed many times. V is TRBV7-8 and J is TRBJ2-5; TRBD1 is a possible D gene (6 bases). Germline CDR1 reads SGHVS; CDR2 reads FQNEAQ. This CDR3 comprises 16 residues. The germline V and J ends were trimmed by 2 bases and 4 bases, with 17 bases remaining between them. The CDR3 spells CASSLTTGQFAETQYF. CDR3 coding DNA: TGTGCCAGCAGCTTAACCACAGGGCAGTTCGCAGAGACCCAGTACTTC.

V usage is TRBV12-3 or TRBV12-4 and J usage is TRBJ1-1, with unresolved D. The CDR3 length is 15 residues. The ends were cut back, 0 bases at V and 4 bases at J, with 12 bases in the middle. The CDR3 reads CASSLAFGRTTEAFF. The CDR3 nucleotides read TGTGCCAGCAGTTTAGCGTTCGGCAGGACCACTGAAGCTTTCTTT.

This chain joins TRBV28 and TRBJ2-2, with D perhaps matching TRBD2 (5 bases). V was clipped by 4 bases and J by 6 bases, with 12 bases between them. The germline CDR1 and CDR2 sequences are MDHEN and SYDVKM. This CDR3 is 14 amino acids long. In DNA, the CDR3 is TGTGCCAGCAGTTCCCTAGCTGGGGCCGGGGAGCTGTTTTTT. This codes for CASSSLAGAGELFF.

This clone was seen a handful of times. The CDR3 DNA is TGTGCCAGTAGTATAGTGGCCCACGGGGGAGAGACCCAGTACTTC. As protein: CASSIVAHGGETQYF. This chain uses TRBV19 with TRBJ2-5, with D possibly TRBD2 on 6 matching bases. The V end lost 1 base, the J end lost 4 bases, and 13 bases lay between the germline ends. CDR3 size: 15 residues. Germline-derived CDR1 and CDR2 are LNHDA and SQIVND (reference sequence).